Listed here is a single T cell receptor beta chain. The entry originates in a study of blood T cell repertoires in COVID-19. Study in general: Acute and convalescent COVID-19 specimens originated in the United States, Italy and Spain. T cells, B-cell-depleted T cells, or PBMCs supplied cDNA or gDNA.

Original processing methods: Nucleated cell number was recorded as an estimate derived from reference gene primer amplification. Sequencing was performed with immunoSEQ multiplex PCR; in TCRdb, only in-frame clones are kept and a portion is missing. The DNA gave D and trimming, while V, J and clone size come from that table. The sample consists of about 490,000 clones, roughly 85% of them appearing once. Trimming left V 2 bases short and J 8 bases short, with 18 bases between. The CDR3 contains 15 residues. In germline, CDR1 is SGHTA, CDR2 FQGNSA. This sequence originates from a human donor in a cohort sampled during active COVID-19. Sequences were obtained from peripheral blood. This chain connects TRBV7-2 to TRBJ1-1; weak D call: TRBD1 (6 bases). This chain's CDR3 is CASSLIGQGLLEAFF. CDR3 coding DNA: TGTGCCAGCAGCTTAATCGGCCAGGGGCTACTCGAAGCTTTCTTT.